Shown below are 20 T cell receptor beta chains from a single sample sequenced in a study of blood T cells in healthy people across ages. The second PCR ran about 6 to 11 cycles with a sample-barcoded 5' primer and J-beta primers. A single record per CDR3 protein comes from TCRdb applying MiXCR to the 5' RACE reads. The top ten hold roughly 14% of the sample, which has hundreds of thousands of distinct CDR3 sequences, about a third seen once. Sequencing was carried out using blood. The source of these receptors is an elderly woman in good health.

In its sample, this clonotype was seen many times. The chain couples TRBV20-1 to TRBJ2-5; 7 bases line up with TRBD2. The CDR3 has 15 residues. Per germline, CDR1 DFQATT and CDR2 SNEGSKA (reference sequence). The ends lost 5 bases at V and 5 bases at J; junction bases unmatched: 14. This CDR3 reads CSAGHGGRGDETQYF. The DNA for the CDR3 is TGCAGTGCTGGCCACGGGGGGAGGGGAGATGAGACCCAGTACTTC.

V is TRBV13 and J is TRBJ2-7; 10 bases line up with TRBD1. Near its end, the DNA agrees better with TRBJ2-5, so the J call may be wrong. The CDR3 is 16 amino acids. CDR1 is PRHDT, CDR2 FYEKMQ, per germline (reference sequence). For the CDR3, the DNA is TGTGCCAGCAGCTTAGGTCCCGGGACAGGGGTTGAGACCCAGTACTTC. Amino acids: CASSLGPGTGVETQYF.

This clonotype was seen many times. The CDR3 loop is CSARDWSSYNEQFF. The DNA of the CDR3 is TGCAGTGCTAGAGACTGGAGCTCCTACAATGAGCAGTTCTTC. The rearrangement uses TRBV20-1 and TRBJ2-1; D is uncertain. Germline lookup yields CDR1 DFQATT and CDR2 SNEGSKA (reference sequence). V lost 0 bases and J lost 0, with 6 bases in between. This CDR3 contains 14 residues.

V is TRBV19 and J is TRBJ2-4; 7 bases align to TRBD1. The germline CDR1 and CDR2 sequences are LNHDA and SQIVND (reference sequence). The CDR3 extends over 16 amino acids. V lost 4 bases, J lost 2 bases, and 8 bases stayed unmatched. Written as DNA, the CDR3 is TGTGCCAGTAGTACCTCAGGGGGTTCGTCCAAAAACATTCAGTACTTC. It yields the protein CASSTSGGSSKNIQYF.

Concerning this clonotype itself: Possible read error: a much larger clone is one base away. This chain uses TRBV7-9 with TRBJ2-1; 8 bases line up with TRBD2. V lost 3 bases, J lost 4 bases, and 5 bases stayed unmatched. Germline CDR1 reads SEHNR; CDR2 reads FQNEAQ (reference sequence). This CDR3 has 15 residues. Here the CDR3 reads CASSFAGGGYNEQFF. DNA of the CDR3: TGTGCCAGCAGCTTTGCGGGGGGCGGGTACAATGAGCAGTTCTTC.

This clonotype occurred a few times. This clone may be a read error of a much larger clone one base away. The CDR3 sequence is CANSLDVGSYEQYF. DNA of the CDR3: TGTGCCAACAGCTTAGATGTAGGATCCTACGAGCAGTACTTC. The chain couples TRBV7-8 to TRBJ2-7; D unresolved. The germline gives CDR1 SGHVS, CDR2 FQNEAQ. This CDR3 is 14 amino acids long.

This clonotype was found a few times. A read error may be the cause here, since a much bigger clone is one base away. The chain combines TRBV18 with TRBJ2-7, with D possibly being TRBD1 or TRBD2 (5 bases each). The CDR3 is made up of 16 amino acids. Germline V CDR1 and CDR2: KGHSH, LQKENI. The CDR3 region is CASSPPSGGTSYEQCF. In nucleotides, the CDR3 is TGTGCCAGCTCACCACCGTCGGGTGGGACCTCCTACGAGCAGTGCTTC. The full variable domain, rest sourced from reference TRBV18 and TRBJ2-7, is NAGVMQNPRHLVRRRGQEARLRCSPMKGHSHVYWYRQLPEEGLKFMVYLQKENIIDESGMPKERFSAEFPKEGPSILRIQQVVRGDSAAYFCASSPPSGGTSYEQCFGPGTRLTVT.

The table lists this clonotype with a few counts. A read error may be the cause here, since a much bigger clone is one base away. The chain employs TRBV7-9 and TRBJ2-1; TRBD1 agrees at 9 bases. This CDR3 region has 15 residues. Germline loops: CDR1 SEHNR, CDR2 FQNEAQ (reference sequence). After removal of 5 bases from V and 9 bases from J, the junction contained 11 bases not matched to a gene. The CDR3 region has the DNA TGTGCCAGCAGCATGCCGGGACAGGGATCAGGTGAGCAGTTCTTC. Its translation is CASSMPGQGSGEQFF.

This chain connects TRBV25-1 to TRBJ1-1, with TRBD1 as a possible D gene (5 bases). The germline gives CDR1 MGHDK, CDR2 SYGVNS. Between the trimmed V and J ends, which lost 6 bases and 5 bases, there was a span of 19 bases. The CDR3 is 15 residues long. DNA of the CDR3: TGTGCCAGCAGCCGCAAATCCCAGGGTGTGACTGAAGCTTTCTTT. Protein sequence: CASSRKSQGVTEAFF.

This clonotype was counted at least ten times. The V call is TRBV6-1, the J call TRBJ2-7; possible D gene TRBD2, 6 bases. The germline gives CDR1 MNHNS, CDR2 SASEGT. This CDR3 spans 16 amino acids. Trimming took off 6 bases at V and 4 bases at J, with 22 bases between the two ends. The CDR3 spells CASSEDRWRDGYEQYF. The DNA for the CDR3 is TGTGCCAGCAGCGAGGATCGATGGAGGGATGGGTACGAGCAGTACTTC.

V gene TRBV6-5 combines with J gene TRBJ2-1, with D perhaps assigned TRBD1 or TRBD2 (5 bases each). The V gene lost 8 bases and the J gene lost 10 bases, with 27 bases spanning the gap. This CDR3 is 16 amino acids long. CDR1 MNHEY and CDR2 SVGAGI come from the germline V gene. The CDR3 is CASGALGAFGAYEQFF. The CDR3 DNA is TGTGCCAGCGGGGCCCTCGGGGCCTTTGGGGCCTACGAGCAGTTCTTC.

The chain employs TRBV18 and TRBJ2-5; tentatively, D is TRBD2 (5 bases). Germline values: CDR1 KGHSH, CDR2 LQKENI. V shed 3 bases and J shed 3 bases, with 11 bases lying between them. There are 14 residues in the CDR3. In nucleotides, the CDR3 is TGTGCCAGCTCACCGTACGGGGTAGAAGAGACCCAGTACTTC. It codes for CASSPYGVEETQYF.

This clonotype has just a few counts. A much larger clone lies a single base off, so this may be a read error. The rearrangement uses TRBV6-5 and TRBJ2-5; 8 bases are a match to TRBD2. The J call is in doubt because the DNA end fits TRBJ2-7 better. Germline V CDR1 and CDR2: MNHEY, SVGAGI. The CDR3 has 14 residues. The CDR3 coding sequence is TGTGCCAGCAGAAGGCGGGGGGCCTGTGCCGAGCAGTACTTC. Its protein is CASRRRGACAEQYF.

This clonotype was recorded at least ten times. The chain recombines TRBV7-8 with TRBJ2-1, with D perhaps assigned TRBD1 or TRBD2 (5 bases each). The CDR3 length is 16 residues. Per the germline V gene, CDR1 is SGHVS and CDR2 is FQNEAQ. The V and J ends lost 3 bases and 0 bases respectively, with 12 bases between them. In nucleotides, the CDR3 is TGTGCCAGCAGCTTGGTCGGGACGGCCTCCTACAATGAGCAGTTCTTC. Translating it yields CASSLVGTASYNEQFF.

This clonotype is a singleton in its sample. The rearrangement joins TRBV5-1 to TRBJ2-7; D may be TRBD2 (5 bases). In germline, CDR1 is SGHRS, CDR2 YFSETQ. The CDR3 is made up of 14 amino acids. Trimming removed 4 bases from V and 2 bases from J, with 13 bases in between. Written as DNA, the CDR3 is TGCGCCAGCAGCCCAGCGGCTCCAGCCTACGAGCAGTACTTC. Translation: CASSPAAPAYEQYF.

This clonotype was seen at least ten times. CDR3: CASSLEGIEQYF. DNA of the CDR3: TGCGCCAGCAGCTTGGAGGGAATCGAGCAGTACTTC. The V call is TRBV5-1, the J call TRBJ2-7; no definite D call. In germline, CDR1 is SGHRS, CDR2 YFSETQ. The CDR3 extends over 12 amino acids. Trimming took 0 bases from V and 6 from J, leaving 7 bases between them.

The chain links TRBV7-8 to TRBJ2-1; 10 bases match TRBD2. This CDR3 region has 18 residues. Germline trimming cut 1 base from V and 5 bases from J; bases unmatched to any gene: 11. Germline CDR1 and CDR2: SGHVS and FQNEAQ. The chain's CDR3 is CASSLGPWKRGGDNEQFF. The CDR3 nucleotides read TGTGCCAGCAGCTTAGGGCCATGGAAGCGGGGGGGCGACAATGAGCAGTTCTTC.

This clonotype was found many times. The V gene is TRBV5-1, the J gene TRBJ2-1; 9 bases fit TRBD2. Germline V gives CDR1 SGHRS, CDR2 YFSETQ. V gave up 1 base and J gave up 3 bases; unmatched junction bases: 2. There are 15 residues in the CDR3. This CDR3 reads CASSLTAGGYNEQFF. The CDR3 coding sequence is TGCGCCAGCAGCTTGACAGCGGGGGGCTACAATGAGCAGTTCTTC. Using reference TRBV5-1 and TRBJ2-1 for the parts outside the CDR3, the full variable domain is KAGVTQTPRYLIKTRGQQVTLSCSPISGHRSVSWYQQTPGQGLQFLFEYFSETQRNKGNFPGRFSGRQFSNSRSEMNVSTLELGDSALYLCASSLTAGGYNEQFFGPGTRLTVL.

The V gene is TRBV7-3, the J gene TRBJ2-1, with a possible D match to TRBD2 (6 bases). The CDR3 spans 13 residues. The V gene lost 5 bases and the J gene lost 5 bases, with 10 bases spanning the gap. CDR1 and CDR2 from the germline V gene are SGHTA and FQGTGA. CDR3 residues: CASSPSGDNEQFF. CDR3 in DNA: TGTGCCAGCAGCCCCTCGGGGGACAATGAGCAGTTCTTC.

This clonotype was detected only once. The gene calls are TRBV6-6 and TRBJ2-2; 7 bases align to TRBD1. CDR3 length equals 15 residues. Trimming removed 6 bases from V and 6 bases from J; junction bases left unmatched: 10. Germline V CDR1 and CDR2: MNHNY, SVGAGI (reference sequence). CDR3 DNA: TGTGCCAGCAGACTAGGACAGGCAGAGTCCGGGGAGCTGTTTTTT. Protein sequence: CASRLGQAESGELFF.